Presented here are 27 T cell receptor beta chains from one specimen sequenced in a study of cytomegalovirus exposure and HLA in healthy donors. 60 Vbeta and 13 Jbeta primers were used in PCR. The method was immunoSEQ multiplex PCR; TCRdb's version includes in-frame clones alone and lacks a portion of them. In total, the table holds over 200,000 clones. Sequenced input: PBMCs. These TCRs come from a woman aged 25 to 39 in good health and CMV-seropositive.

This sequence joins TRBV4-1 and TRBJ2-6; possible D gene TRBD1, 6 bases. There are 21 residues in the CDR3. Trimming took off 0 bases at V and 0 bases at J, with 21 bases between the two ends. CDR1 MGHRA and CDR2 YSYEKL come from the germline V gene. The CDR3 loop reads CASSQDSGTLTPFSGANVLTF. The CDR3 nucleotides read TGCGCCAGCAGCCAAGACTCCGGGACACTCACCCCCTTCTCTGGGGCCAACGTCCTGACTTTC.

The chain employs TRBV9 and TRBJ2-1, with 8 bases lining up with TRBD2. CDR3 length: 16 residues. Unmatched junction bases numbered 5, after V lost 0 bases and J lost 3 bases. CDR1 and CDR2 from the germline V gene are SGDLS and YYNGEE. Here the CDR3 reads CASSVDSGRDYNEQFF. As DNA, the CDR3 is TGTGCCAGCAGCGTAGACAGCGGGAGAGACTACAATGAGCAGTTCTTC.

The rearrangement links TRBV11-2 to TRBJ1-5; D gene unclear. V lost 3 bases, J lost 6 bases, and 9 bases lay in between. CDR3 length equals 13 residues. Germline V gene lookup returns CDR1 SGHAT and CDR2 FQNNGV. The CDR3 DNA follows: TGTGCCAGCAGCTTGGGCCCAGCTCAGCCCCAGCATTTT. This encodes CASSLGPAQPQHF.

The chain employs TRBV5-5 and TRBJ2-1; D is possibly TRBD2 (5 bases). The germline V gene encodes CDR1 SGHKS and CDR2 YYEKEE (reference sequence). V lost 4 bases to trimming and J lost 10 bases, with 21 bases between them. This CDR3 is 15 amino acids long. In DNA, the CDR3 is TGTGCCAGCAGCCTCTCGACTAACCCCTATGGGGAGCAGTTCTTC. Translation gives CASSLSTNPYGEQFF.

This chain links TRBV18 with TRBJ2-3, with TRBD1 matching 10 bases. Unmatched junction bases numbered 5, after V lost 8 bases and J lost 6 bases. The CDR3 extends over 13 amino acids. Germline CDR1 KGHSH, CDR2 LQKENI. This CDR3 reads CASLTGGGDTQYF. The DNA for the CDR3 is TGTGCCAGCCTGACAGGGGGCGGGGATACGCAGTATTTT.

The chain uses TRBV18 and TRBJ1-1; D gene ambiguous. Trimming took 3 bases from V and 6 from J, leaving 14 bases between them. The CDR3 has 14 residues. CDR1 KGHSH and CDR2 LQKENI come from the germline V gene. CDR3 amino acids: CASSPQGPAAEAFF. The CDR3 coding sequence is TGTGCCAGCTCACCTCAAGGGCCAGCGGCTGAAGCTTTCTTT.

J is TRBJ2-7 and V is TRBV5-1; no firm D call. The CDR3 spans 14 residues. Deletions cut 1 base from V and 0 bases from J, with 8 bases between. Per germline, CDR1 SGHRS and CDR2 YFSETQ. The CDR3 bases are TGCGCCAGCAGCTTGCTTACTCGCTCCTACGAGCAGTACTTC. Its translation is CASSLLTRSYEQYF.

The CDR3 coding sequence is TGTGCCAGCAGCTTTAACACGAACACCGGGGAGCTGTTTTTT. Protein: CASSFNTNTGELFF. The chain joins TRBV7-6 to TRBJ2-2; D gene uncertain. The CDR3 runs to 14 residues. Germline V gives CDR1 SGHVS, CDR2 FNYEAQ. V lost 3 bases and J 0 bases, leaving 5 bases between the germline ends.

The V gene is TRBV28, the J gene TRBJ2-7, with TRBD2 identical over 8 bases. Trimming cost V 3 bases and J 2 bases; bases outside gene matches: 3. The CDR3 totals 14 residues. Germline V gene sequence: CDR1 MDHEN, CDR2 SYDVKM. CDR3 coding DNA: TGTGCCAGCAGTTTTAGCGGGGTTGCCTACGAGCAGTACTTC. Encoded protein: CASSFSGVAYEQYF. Using reference TRBV28 and TRBJ2-7 for the parts outside the CDR3, the full variable domain is DVKVTQSSRYLVKRTGEKVFLECVQDMDHENMFWYRQDPGLGLRLIYFSYDVKMKEKGDIPEGYSVSREKKERFSLILESASTNQTSMYLCASSFSGVAYEQYFGPGTRLTVT.

The V gene is TRBV28, the J gene TRBJ2-3; 11 positions agree with TRBD2. This CDR3 region has 17 residues. V trimming: 8 bases; J trimming: 5 bases; junction bases outside the gene matches: 15. The germline gives CDR1 MDHEN, CDR2 SYDVKM. The CDR3: CASSSGASGGYLDTQYF. The CDR3 bases are TGTGCCAGCTCTTCGGGGGCTAGCGGGGGGTACTTAGATACGCAGTATTTT.

The chain recombines TRBV4-2 with TRBJ1-2; D call uncertain. Trimming removed 5 bases from V and 8 bases from J, with 21 bases in between. Germline lookup yields CDR1 LGHNA and CDR2 YNFKEQ. This CDR3 is built from 15 residues. The CDR3 DNA reads TGTGCCAGCAGCACGAGTCCAATGGGAGGGAAGGGCTACACCTTC. Its translation is CASSTSPMGGKGYTF.

The rearrangement joins TRBV6-1 to TRBJ1-1; D perhaps matches TRBD1 (5 bases). Per the germline V gene, CDR1 is MNHNS and CDR2 is SASEGT. With 5 bases removed from V and 8 bases from J, the gap between germline ends came to 15 bases. The CDR3 loop spans 13 amino acids. CDR3 sequence: CASSYSTGLEAFF. The CDR3 DNA is TGTGCCAGCAGTTATTCTACAGGACTAGAAGCTTTCTTT.

This chain joins TRBV4-1 and TRBJ2-1; D gene unclear. Germline lookup yields CDR1 MGHRA and CDR2 YSYEKL. The ends were cut back, 4 bases at V and 2 bases at J, with 15 bases in the middle. CDR3 length equals 16 residues. Written as DNA, the CDR3 is TGCGCCAGCAGCCCTAGTAGCTCGGCAACCTACAATGAGCAGTTCTTC. Protein sequence: CASSPSSSATYNEQFF.

The V gene is TRBV5-1, the J gene TRBJ2-5; D gene unclear. This CDR3 is built from 13 residues. V shed 0 bases and J shed 0 bases, with 3 bases lying between them. Per the germline V gene, CDR1 is SGHRS and CDR2 is YFSETQ. The CDR3 is CASSLAYQETQYF. DNA for the CDR3: TGCGCCAGCAGCTTGGCGTACCAAGAGACCCAGTACTTC.

The chain recombines TRBV28 with TRBJ1-4, with no clear D. The CDR3 covers 15 residues. V was shortened by 6 bases and J by 5 bases, with 16 bases between the two germline ends. Per the germline V gene, CDR1 is MDHEN and CDR2 is SYDVKM. The CDR3 DNA is TGTGCCAGCAGCATCGTGGGTGAGGGAAATGAAAAACTGTTTTTT. Translating it yields CASSIVGEGNEKLFF.

V usage is TRBV30 and J usage is TRBJ2-5, with a possible D match to TRBD2 (6 bases). Germline V gives CDR1 GTSNPN, CDR2 SVGIG (reference sequence). The CDR3 sequence is 15 residues long. Trimming took off 0 bases at V and 1 base at J, with 12 bases between the two ends. The CDR3 loop is CAWSVRGRGQETQYF. CDR3 sequence (DNA): TGTGCCTGGAGTGTACGGGGGAGAGGCCAAGAGACCCAGTACTTC.

This chain links TRBV5-1 with TRBJ1-3; D may be TRBD1 (5 bases). CDR1 and CDR2 from the germline V gene are SGHRS and YFSETQ. The V end was cut by 2 bases, the J end by 4 bases, with 13 bases between. The CDR3 is 15 residues long. The DNA of the CDR3 is TGCGCCAGCAGCTTTGGGGGGGTAGCAGGAAACACCATATATTTT. This translates into CASSFGGVAGNTIYF.

The V and J genes are TRBV12-5 and TRBJ2-2, with 9 bases that match TRBD2. The CDR3 sequence is 15 residues long. With V trimmed by 0 bases and J by 6 bases, 2 bases remained unmatched. Per the germline V gene, CDR1 is LGHNT and CDR2 is FRNRAP. The CDR3 sequence is CASGLVIAGAGELFF. CDR3 DNA sequence: TGTGCTAGTGGTTTGGTAATAGCGGGAGCCGGGGAGCTGTTTTTT.

The J gene is TRBJ2-6, the V gene TRBV30, with D maybe TRBD2 (7 bases). Germline CDR1 reads GTSNPN; CDR2 reads SVGIG (reference sequence). Trimming left V 3 bases short and J 7 bases short, with 16 bases between. This CDR3 region has 15 residues. The CDR3 protein is CAWREGGGVANVLTF. CDR3 DNA: TGTGCCTGGAGAGAGGGAGGGGGGGTTGCCAACGTCCTGACTTTC. The whole variable domain, filled in from reference TRBV30 and TRBJ2-6, reads SQTIHQWPATLVQPVGSPLSLECTVEGTSNPNLYWYRQAAGRGLQLLFYSVGIGQISSEVPQNLSASRPQDRQFILSSKKLLLSDSGFYLCAWREGGGVANVLTFGAGSRLTVL.

The V and J genes are TRBV27 and TRBJ1-1; D gene ambiguous. The CDR3 sequence is 13 residues long. With 0 bases removed from V and 0 bases from J, the gap between germline ends came to 2 bases. CDR1 and CDR2 from the germline V gene are MNHEY and SMNVEV (reference sequence). This CDR3 is CASSLSLNTEAFF. The CDR3 DNA reads TGTGCCAGCAGTTTATCCTTGAACACTGAAGCTTTCTTT.

The CDR3, as DNA: TGTGCCAGCAGCTTGTTAGGGGCTGACACTGAAGCTTTCTTT. It yields the protein CASSLLGADTEAFF. V and J are TRBV7-9 and TRBJ1-1; TRBD1 might be the D (5 bases). The CDR3 is 14 residues long. Germline values: CDR1 SEHNR, CDR2 FQNEAQ (reference sequence). Trimming removed 3 bases at V and 3 bases at J, with 11 bases between.

The J gene is TRBJ1-1, the V gene TRBV18, with TRBD1 matching over 7 bases. This CDR3 is built from 15 residues. Germline V gene data show CDR1 as KGHSH and CDR2 as LQKENI. Trimming took 1 base from V and 2 from J; bases not matched to a gene: 4. CDR3: CASSPRTGPNTEAFF. Here the CDR3 DNA reads TGTGCCAGCTCACCACGGACAGGCCCTAACACTGAAGCTTTCTTT.

The chain couples TRBV25-1 to TRBJ1-1; 8 nucleotides line up with TRBD1. V shed 1 base and J 6 bases; nucleotides not matched to a gene: 7. This CDR3 has 15 residues. CDR1 and CDR2 from the germline V gene are MGHDK and SYGVNS. Here the CDR3 DNA reads TGTGCCAGCAGTGAATGGGCTGGACAGGGACCTGAAGCTTTCTTT. This translates into CASSEWAGQGPEAFF.

The rearrangement uses TRBV18 and TRBJ2-5; TRBD2 is a possible D gene (6 bases). Germline V gene data show CDR1 as KGHSH and CDR2 as LQKENI. V gave up 5 bases and J gave up 3 bases, with 10 bases separating them. The CDR3 extends over 13 amino acids. The DNA for the CDR3 is TGTGCCAGCTCAAACCCGGGGGAAGAGACCCAGTACTTC. Its translation is CASSNPGEETQYF.

J is TRBJ2-3 and V is TRBV29-1; the D is unclear. This CDR3 is 13 amino acids long. CDR1 and CDR2 from the germline V gene are SQVTM and ANQGSEA. V shed 3 bases and J shed 1 base, with 8 bases lying between them. The CDR3 DNA follows: TGCAGCGTTGACATCCGGGGCACAGATACGCAGTATTTT. This translates into CSVDIRGTDTQYF.

The chain employs TRBV30 and TRBJ2-7; 12 bases align to TRBD1. This CDR3 has 18 residues. Losses at the gene ends were 3 bases for V and 9 bases for J; bases not matched to a gene: 21. CDR1 is GTSNPN, CDR2 SVGIG, per germline (reference sequence). CDR3 sequence (DNA): TGTGCCTGGAGCCTTCTGGGACAGGGGGCAACCGGCCCGTTCTCGCAGTACTTC. Encoded protein: CAWSLLGQGATGPFSQYF.

As concerns this clone: The junction does not match germline at one end; this may be a read error. This chain joins TRBV7-9 and TRBJ1-2; D is unclear. CDR1 and CDR2 from the germline V gene are SEHNR and FQNEAQ (reference sequence). This CDR3 spans 14 amino acids. Here the CDR3 reads CASSPTGITISCHF. The CDR3 nucleotides are TGTGCCAGCAGCCCGACCGGGATCACGATTTCTTGTCATTTC.